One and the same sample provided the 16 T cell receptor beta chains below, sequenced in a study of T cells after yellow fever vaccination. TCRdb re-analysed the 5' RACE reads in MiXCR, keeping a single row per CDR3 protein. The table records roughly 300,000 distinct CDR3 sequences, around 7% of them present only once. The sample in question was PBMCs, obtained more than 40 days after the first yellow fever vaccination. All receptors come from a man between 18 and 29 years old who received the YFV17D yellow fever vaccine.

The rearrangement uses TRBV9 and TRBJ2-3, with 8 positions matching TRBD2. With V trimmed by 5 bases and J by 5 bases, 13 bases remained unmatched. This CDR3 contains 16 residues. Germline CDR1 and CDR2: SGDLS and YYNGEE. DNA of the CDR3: TGTGCCAGCAGTGAAGGCAACGGGGGGGCCGGAGATACGCAGTATTTT. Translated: CASSEGNGGAGDTQYF. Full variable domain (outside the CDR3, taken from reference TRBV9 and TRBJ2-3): DSGVTQTPKHLITATGQRVTLRCSPRSGDLSVYWYQQSLDQGLQFLIQYYNGEERAKGNILERFSAQQFPDLHSELNLSSLELGDSALYFCASSEGNGGAGDTQYFGPGTRLTVL.

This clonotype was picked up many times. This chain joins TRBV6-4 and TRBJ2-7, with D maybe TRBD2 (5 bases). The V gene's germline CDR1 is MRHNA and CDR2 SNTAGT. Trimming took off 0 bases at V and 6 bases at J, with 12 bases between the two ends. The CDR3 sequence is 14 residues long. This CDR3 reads CASSDSFGESEQYV. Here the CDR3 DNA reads TGTGCCAGCAGTGACTCGTTCGGGGAAAGCGAGCAGTACGTC.

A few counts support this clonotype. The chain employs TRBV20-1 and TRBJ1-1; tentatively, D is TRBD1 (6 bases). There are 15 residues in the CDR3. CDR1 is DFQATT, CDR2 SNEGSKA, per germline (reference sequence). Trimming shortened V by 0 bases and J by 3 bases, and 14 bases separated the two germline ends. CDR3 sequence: CSARDPRGAYTEAFF. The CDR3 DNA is TGCAGTGCTAGAGATCCCCGGGGGGCGTACACTGAAGCTTTCTTT.

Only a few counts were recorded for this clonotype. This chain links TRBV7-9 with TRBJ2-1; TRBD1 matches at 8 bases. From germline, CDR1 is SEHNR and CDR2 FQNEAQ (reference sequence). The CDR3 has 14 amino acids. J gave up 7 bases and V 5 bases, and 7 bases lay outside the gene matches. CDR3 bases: TGTGCCAGCAGCGCTCGGACAGGGAATAATGAGCAGTTCTTC. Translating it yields CASSARTGNNEQFF.

The CDR3 sequence is CASSLGQGLGYTF. CDR3 nucleotide sequence: TGTGCCAGCAGTTTAGGCCAGGGGCTTGGCTACACCTTC. The V and J genes are TRBV12-3 or TRBV12-4 and TRBJ1-2; D is perhaps TRBD1 (6 bases). Trimming removed 1 base at V and 7 bases at J, with 10 bases between. The CDR3 covers 13 residues.

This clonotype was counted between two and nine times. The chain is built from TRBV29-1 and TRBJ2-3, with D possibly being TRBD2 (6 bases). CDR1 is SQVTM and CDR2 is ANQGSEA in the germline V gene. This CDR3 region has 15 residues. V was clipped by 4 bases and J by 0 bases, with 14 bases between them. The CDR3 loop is CSVVEGSKSTDTQYF. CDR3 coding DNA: TGCAGCGTTGTGGAGGGGAGTAAAAGCACAGATACGCAGTATTTT.

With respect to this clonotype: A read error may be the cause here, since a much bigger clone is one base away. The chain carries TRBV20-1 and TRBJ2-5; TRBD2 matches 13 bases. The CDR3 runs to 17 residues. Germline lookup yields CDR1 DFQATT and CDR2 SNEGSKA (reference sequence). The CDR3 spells CSPRWGLAGSGAETQYF. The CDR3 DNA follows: TGCAGTCCTAGGTGGGGACTAGCGGGGTCGGGGGCAGAGACCCAGTACTTC.

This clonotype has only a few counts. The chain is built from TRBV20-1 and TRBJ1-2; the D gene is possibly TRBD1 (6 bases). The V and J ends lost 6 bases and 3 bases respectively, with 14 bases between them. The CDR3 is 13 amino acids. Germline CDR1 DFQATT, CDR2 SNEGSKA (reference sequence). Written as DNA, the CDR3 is TGCAGTGCCGCCCAGGGGAAAGACTATGGCTACACCTTC. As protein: CSAAQGKDYGYTF.

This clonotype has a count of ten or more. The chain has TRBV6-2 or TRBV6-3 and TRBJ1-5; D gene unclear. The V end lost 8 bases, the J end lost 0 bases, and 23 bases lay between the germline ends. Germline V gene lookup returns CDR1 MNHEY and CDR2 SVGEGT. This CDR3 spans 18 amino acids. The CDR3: CASPKMPLDLYSNQPQHF. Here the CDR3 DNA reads TGTGCCAGCCCCAAGATGCCCCTGGACCTTTATAGCAATCAGCCCCAGCATTTT.

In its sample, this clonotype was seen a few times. CDR3 residues: CASGLRAGAPNEQFF. Here the CDR3 DNA reads TGTGCTAGTGGTCTAAGGGCGGGGGCTCCCAATGAGCAGTTCTTC. V gene TRBV12-5 combines with J gene TRBJ2-1, with a possible D match to TRBD2 (7 bases). The CDR3 spans 15 residues. Trimming removed 5 bases at V and 6 bases at J, with 17 bases between. The germline V gene encodes CDR1 LGHNT and CDR2 FRNRAP.

The CDR3: CASSPWTEGNTEAFF. DNA of the CDR3: TGTGCCAGCAGCCCCTGGACAGAGGGGAACACTGAAGCTTTCTTT. V gene TRBV12-3 or TRBV12-4 combines with J gene TRBJ1-1, with D possibly TRBD1 on 6 matching bases. This CDR3 has 15 residues. Trimming took off 6 bases at V and 1 base at J, with 15 bases between the two ends.

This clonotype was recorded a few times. CDR3 sequence reads: CSARVPGLAPELFF. The CDR3 nucleotides read TGCAGTGCTAGAGTCCCGGGACTAGCACCGGAGCTGTTTTTT. The chain combines TRBV20-1 with TRBJ2-2; TRBD2 matches 9 bases. This CDR3 spans 14 amino acids. Per germline, CDR1 DFQATT and CDR2 SNEGSKA (reference sequence). After removal of 1 base from V and 10 bases from J, the junction contained 7 bases not matched to a gene.

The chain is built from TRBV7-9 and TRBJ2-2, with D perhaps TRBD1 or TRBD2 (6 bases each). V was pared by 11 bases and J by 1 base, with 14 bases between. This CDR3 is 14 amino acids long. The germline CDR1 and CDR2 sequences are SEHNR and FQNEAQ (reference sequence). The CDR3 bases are TGTGCCGGAGGAGGGACACAGAACACCGGGGAGCTGTTTTTT. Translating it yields CAGGGTQNTGELFF.

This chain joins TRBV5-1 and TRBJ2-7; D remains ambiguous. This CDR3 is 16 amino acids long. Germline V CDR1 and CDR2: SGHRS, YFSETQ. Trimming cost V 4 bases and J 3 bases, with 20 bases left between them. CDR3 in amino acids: CASSHTWEGAYYEQYF. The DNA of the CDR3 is TGCGCCAGCAGCCACACTTGGGAAGGCGCCTACTACGAGCAGTACTTC. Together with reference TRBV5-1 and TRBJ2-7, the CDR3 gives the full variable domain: KAGVTQTPRYLIKTRGQQVTLSCSPISGHRSVSWYQQTPGQGLQFLFEYFSETQRNKGNFPGRFSGRQFSNSRSEMNVSTLELGDSALYLCASSHTWEGAYYEQYFGPGTRLTVT.

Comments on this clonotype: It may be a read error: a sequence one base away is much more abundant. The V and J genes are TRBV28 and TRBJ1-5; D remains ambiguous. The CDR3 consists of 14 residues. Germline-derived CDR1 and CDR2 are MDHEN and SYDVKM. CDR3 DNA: TGTGCCAGCAGTTACGTGGGCGTCGATCAGCCCCCGCATTTT. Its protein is CASSYVGVDQPPHF.

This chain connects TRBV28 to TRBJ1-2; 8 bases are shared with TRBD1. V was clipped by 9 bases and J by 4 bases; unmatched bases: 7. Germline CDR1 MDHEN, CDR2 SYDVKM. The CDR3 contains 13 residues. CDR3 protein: CASIQGVGYGYTF. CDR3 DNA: TGTGCCAGTATACAGGGGGTAGGCTATGGCTACACCTTC.